This entry lists 3 T cell receptor beta chains sequenced from one sample in a study of CD8+ T cells in alopecia areata. Treatment specified: oral pan-JAK inhibitor, 5-10 mg twice daily. cDNA prepared by RNA extraction and subsequent reverse transcription served as the template for sequencing. Here immunoSEQ multiplex PCR was the method, and the copy in TCRdb shows in-frame clones only, minus some. There are approximately 280,000 clones in the sample; 58% occur only once, and less than 2% lies in the top ten. Sequenced here: CD4+ T cells sorted from blood, sampled at week 24, from a patient treated with tofacitinib. The receptors stem from a human donor with alopecia areata.

V is TRBV7-2 and J is TRBJ2-2; D unclear. With 0 bases removed from V and 6 bases from J, the gap between germline ends came to 5 bases. Germline V lookup: CDR1 SGHTA, CDR2 FQGNSA. CDR3 length equals 13 residues. DNA of the CDR3: TGTGCCAGCAGCTTAGCTATTCCCGGGGAGCTGTTTTTT. Its protein is CASSLAIPGELFF.

This clone has just one count. This sequence joins TRBV29-1 and TRBJ1-3, with D perhaps matching TRBD1 (5 bases). Germline V CDR1 and CDR2: SQVTM, ANQGSEA. This CDR3 region has 13 residues. V gave up 2 bases and J gave up 7 bases, with 12 bases separating them. CDR3 sequence: CSVETRGRNTIYF. CDR3 DNA: TGCAGCGTTGAAACTAGGGGCAGGAACACCATATATTTT.

With respect to this clone: The same CDR3 can be traced to other DNA sequences in this sample. The chain recombines TRBV5-4 with TRBJ2-5; 13 bases map to TRBD2. The CDR3 extends over 16 amino acids. The germline V gene has CDR1 SGHNT and CDR2 YYREEE (reference sequence). V shed 1 base and J 4 bases; nucleotides not matched to a gene: 4. CDR3 DNA: TGTGCCAGCAGCTTGACTAGCGGGGGGGCCGGAGAGACCCAGTACTTC. It specifies CASSLTSGGAGETQYF. Using reference TRBV5-4 and TRBJ2-5 for the parts outside the CDR3, the full variable domain is ETGVTQSPTHLIKTRGQQVTLRCSSQSGHNTVSWYQQALGQGPQFIFQYYREEENGRGNFPPRFSGLQFPNYSSELNVNALELDDSALYLCASSLTSGGAGETQYFGPGTRLLVL.